A selection of T cell receptor beta chains follows, all from one sample in a study of cytomegalovirus exposure and HLA in healthy donors. Libraries were prepared by immunoSEQ multiplex PCR; TCRdb keeps only in-frame clonotypes and omits some of them. The sample includes 170,000 or so clones, under 85% of them seen just once. Sequencing was carried out using PBMCs. These receptors were taken from a man aged 18 to 29 in good health and CMV-seronegative. CDR3s include the opening cysteine and the closing phenylalanine or tryptophan. Fields, in order: D gene, clone size, CDR3 length, J gene, V gene, CDR3 protein, CDR3 DNA. A D gene is named only where the DNA matches it firmly. The size entry is marked missing in some rows and otherwise reads once, few, many or a size class.

D gene: TRBD1
clone size: few
CDR3 length: 14
J gene: TRBJ1-4
V gene: TRBV9
CDR3 protein: CASSGRTGNEKLFF
CDR3 DNA: TGTGCCAGCAGCGGAAGGACAGGGAATGAAAAACTGTTTTTT

D gene: .
clone size: .
CDR3 length: 15
J gene: TRBJ1-1
V gene: TRBV11-2
CDR3 protein: CASSLSGVWNTEAFF
CDR3 DNA: TGTGCCAGCAGCTTAAGTGGAGTCTGGAACACTGAAGCTTTCTTT

D gene: TRBD2
clone size: .
CDR3 length: 18
J gene: TRBJ2-4
V gene: TRBV7-9
CDR3 protein: CASSSWTSGGLAKNIQYF
CDR3 DNA: TGTGCCAGCAGCTCCTGGACTAGCGGGGGGCTAGCCAAAAACATTCAGTACTTC

D gene: TRBD1
clone size: .
CDR3 length: 15
J gene: TRBJ2-2
V gene: TRBV6-1
CDR3 protein: CASSGTGGNTGELFF
CDR3 DNA: TGTGCCAGCAGTGGGACAGGGGGTAACACCGGGGAGCTGTTTTTT

D gene: .
clone size: .
CDR3 length: 18
J gene: TRBJ1-4
V gene: TRBV9
CDR3 protein: CASSVVRPPRGKDEKLFF
CDR3 DNA: TGTGCCAGCAGCGTAGTACGGCCACCCAGGGGAAAGGATGAAAAACTGTTTTTT

D gene: .
clone size: .
CDR3 length: 14
J gene: TRBJ2-7
V gene: TRBV19
CDR3 protein: CASSIDRQLDEQYF
CDR3 DNA: TGTGCCAGTAGTATAGATCGACAGCTGGACGAGCAGTACTTC

D gene: TRBD2
clone size: once
CDR3 length: 15
J gene: TRBJ2-5
V gene: TRBV4-3
CDR3 protein: CASSQVAGSRETQYF
CDR3 DNA: TGCGCCAGCAGCCAGGTAGCGGGAAGCAGGGAGACCCAGTACTTC

D gene: .
clone size: .
CDR3 length: 14
J gene: TRBJ2-3
V gene: TRBV6-5
CDR3 protein: CASSLKLATDTQYF
CDR3 DNA: TGTGCCAGCAGTTTGAAACTAGCAACAGATACGCAGTATTTT

D gene: .
clone size: .
CDR3 length: 11
J gene: TRBJ1-1
V gene: TRBV28
CDR3 protein: CASSSYTEAFF
CDR3 DNA: TGTGCCAGCAGTTCTTACACTGAAGCTTTCTTT

D gene: .
clone size: .
CDR3 length: 15
J gene: TRBJ2-3
V gene: TRBV6-5
CDR3 protein: CASRFSRGHTDTQYF
CDR3 DNA: TGTGCCAGCAGGTTCTCGCGGGGCCACACAGATACGCAGTATTTT

D gene: TRBD1
clone size: few
CDR3 length: 15
J gene: TRBJ1-6
V gene: TRBV4-1
CDR3 protein: CASRWDRKYNSPLHF
CDR3 DNA: TGCGCCAGCAGATGGGACAGGAAATATAATTCACCCCTCCACTTT

D gene: .
clone size: .
CDR3 length: 12
J gene: TRBJ2-3
V gene: TRBV7-2
CDR3 protein: CASSTTGDTQYF
CDR3 DNA: TGTGCCAGCAGCACCACCGGGGATACGCAGTATTTT

D gene: .
clone size: few
CDR3 length: 15
J gene: TRBJ2-6
V gene: TRBV7-8
CDR3 protein: CASRFPGSWANVLTF
CDR3 DNA: TGTGCCAGCAGGTTCCCCGGGTCCTGGGCCAACGTCCTGACTTTC

D gene: TRBD2
clone size: .
CDR3 length: 12
J gene: TRBJ2-2
V gene: TRBV28
CDR3 protein: CASTSVGGELFF
CDR3 DNA: TGTGCCAGTACTAGCGTCGGCGGGGAGCTGTTTTTT

D gene: .
clone size: once
CDR3 length: 14
J gene: TRBJ1-1
V gene: TRBV9
CDR3 protein: CASSLGSLNTEAFF
CDR3 DNA: TGTGCCAGCAGCCTGGGCAGTTTGAACACTGAAGCTTTCTTT

D gene: .
clone size: .
CDR3 length: 13
J gene: TRBJ2-5
V gene: TRBV6-5
CDR3 protein: CASSTRRRETQYF
CDR3 DNA: TGTGCCAGCAGTACCCGGAGGAGGGAAACCCAGTACTTC

D gene: .
clone size: .
CDR3 length: 14
J gene: TRBJ1-2
V gene: TRBV6-5
CDR3 protein: CASSYSGTNYGYTF
CDR3 DNA: TGTGCCAGCAGTTACTCCGGGACAAATTATGGCTACACCTTC

D gene: TRBD1
clone size: .
CDR3 length: 15
J gene: TRBJ2-3
V gene: TRBV5-1
CDR3 protein: CASSPGQGPTDTQYF
CDR3 DNA: TGCGCCAGCAGCCCGGGACAGGGGCCTACAGATACGCAGTATTTT